The next 16 T cell receptor beta chains were all read from a single sample in a study of blood T cells in healthy people across ages. A sample-barcoded 5' primer and a J-beta primer mix were used in a second PCR of about 7 to 12 cycles. TCRdb re-analysed the 5' RACE reads in MiXCR, keeping a single row per CDR3 protein. The sample lists some 710,000 distinct CDR3 sequences, more than 35% seen once, with 15% to 20% in the top ten. The sample was blood. These receptors originate from a man at least 80 years old in good health.

This clonotype appeared a few times. This chain uses TRBV28 with TRBJ2-3, with unresolved D. The CDR3 is 14 amino acids. Germline CDR1 is MDHEN and CDR2 is SYDVKM. Trimming left V 5 bases short and J 0 bases short, with 9 bases between. The CDR3 region is CASSVWRSTDTQYF. The CDR3 DNA follows: TGTGCCAGCAGTGTCTGGCGTAGCACAGATACGCAGTATTTT.

This chain links TRBV7-2 with TRBJ2-2; TRBD2 agrees at 8 bases. Germline values: CDR1 SGHTA, CDR2 FQGNSA. The CDR3 spans 15 residues. The trim removed 2 bases at V and 7 bases at J, leaving 6 bases unmatched. The CDR3 is CASSLWSGSGGELFF. CDR3 nucleotide sequence: TGTGCCAGCAGCTTATGGAGCGGGAGTGGCGGGGAGCTGTTTTTT.

V usage is TRBV12-3 or TRBV12-4 and J usage is TRBJ2-7; 9 nucleotides align to TRBD2. J was trimmed by 4 bases and V by 0 bases; bases with no gene match: 7. The CDR3 length is 16 residues. CDR3 sequence reads: CASSLALSGRVYEQYF. CDR3 coding DNA: TGTGCCAGCAGTTTAGCGCTTAGCGGGAGAGTTTACGAGCAGTACTTC.

The rearrangement joins TRBV15 to TRBJ1-5, with TRBD1 identical over 7 bases. The J segment lost 5 bases and the V segment lost 5 bases, leaving 12 bases of the junction unmatched. CDR3 length: 16 amino acids. Germline-derived CDR1 and CDR2 are LNHNV and YYDKDF (reference sequence). For the CDR3, the DNA is TGTGCCACCAGCGGATCAAAAGGGACAGTCTATCAGCCCCAGCATTTT. This encodes CATSGSKGTVYQPQHF.

This clonotype was counted many times. V and J are TRBV9 and TRBJ2-1; TRBD1 agrees at 9 bases. V shed 6 bases, J shed 8 bases, and the junction held 21 bases outside the gene matches. The CDR3 sequence is 18 residues long. Germline V lookup: CDR1 SGDLS, CDR2 YYNGEE. As DNA, the CDR3 is TGTGCCAGCACCTTAGGGGACTCTCCGGGACAGGGACCCTATGAGCAGTTCTTC. It yields the protein CASTLGDSPGQGPYEQFF. Drawing the rest from reference TRBV9 and TRBJ2-1, the complete variable domain is DSGVTQTPKHLITATGQRVTLRCSPRSGDLSVYWYQQSLDQGLQFLIQYYNGEERAKGNILERFSAQQFPDLHSELNLSSLELGDSALYFCASTLGDSPGQGPYEQFFGPGTRLTVL.

The genes are TRBV7-9 and TRBJ2-1; TRBD2 aligns across 9 bases. V shed 0 bases and J 14 bases; nucleotides not matched to a gene: 5. Germline CDR1 reads SEHNR; CDR2 reads FQNEAQ (reference sequence). The CDR3 runs to 13 residues. This CDR3 is CASSLAAREGKFF. CDR3 nucleotides: TGTGCCAGCAGCTTAGCTGCGCGGGAGGGGAAGTTCTTC. The variable domain in full, with the rest retrieved from reference TRBV7-9 and TRBJ2-1, is DTGVSQNPRHKITKRGQNVTFRCDPISEHNRLYWYRQTLGQGPEFLTYFQNEAQLEKSRLLSDRFSAERPKGSFSTLEIQRTEQGDSAMYLCASSLAAREGKFFGPGTRLTVL.

Comments on this clonotype: The junction and the germline gene differ at one end; a read error may be behind it. V and J are TRBV6-5 and TRBJ2-4; D possibly corresponds to TRBD1 (6 bases). The CDR3 totals 15 residues. The germline gives CDR1 MNHEY, CDR2 SVGAGI. DNA for the CDR3: TGTACCAGCAGTAATACAGGGATAGCCAAAAACATTCAGTACTTC. Translated, it gives CTSSNTGIAKNIQYF.

The rearrangement joins TRBV20-1 to TRBJ2-3; 8 positions match TRBD2. Germline CDR1 reads DFQATT; CDR2 reads SNEGSKA (reference sequence). The V segment lost 3 bases and the J segment 2 bases; nucleotides outside the gene matches: 4. This CDR3 is 14 amino acids long. The CDR3 nucleotides read TGCAGTGCTAGGCGGGAGGCTGTCACAGATACGCAGTATTTT. Its translation is CSARREAVTDTQYF.

This sequence joins TRBV12-3 or TRBV12-4 and TRBJ1-3, with D uncertain. The CDR3 covers 14 residues. Trimming shortened V by 8 bases and J by 2 bases, and 13 bases separated the two germline ends. The CDR3 here is CASDKVVTGNTIYF. CDR3 coding DNA: TGTGCCAGCGACAAGGTGGTAACTGGAAACACCATATATTTT.

The chain recombines TRBV20-1 with TRBJ1-6; D is unclear. CDR3 length: 16 residues. Trimming stripped 6 bases from V and 0 bases from J, with 15 bases between. Germline CDR1 DFQATT, CDR2 SNEGSKA (reference sequence). The CDR3 sequence: CSARGGTPSYNSPLHF. The DNA for the CDR3 is TGCAGTGCCCGCGGTGGCACCCCCTCCTATAATTCACCCCTCCACTTT.

The table lists this clonotype with a few counts. The chain links TRBV7-2 to TRBJ1-1; no reliable D call. V lost 4 bases and J 3 bases, leaving 12 bases between the germline ends. The CDR3 length is 14 residues. From germline, CDR1 is SGHTA and CDR2 FQGNSA. CDR3 region: CASSSAGSHTEAFF. DNA for the CDR3: TGTGCCAGCAGCTCAGCCGGGAGCCACACTGAAGCTTTCTTT. Full variable domain (missing parts from reference TRBV7-2 and TRBJ1-1): GAGVSQSPSNKVTEKGKDVELRCDPISGHTALYWYRQSLGQGLEFLIYFQGNSAPDKSGLPSDRFSAERTGGSVSTLTIQRTQQEDSAVYLCASSSAGSHTEAFFGQGTRLTVV.

Comments on this clonotype: A much larger clonotype is one base distant, so this may be a read error. The V and J genes are TRBV7-2 and TRBJ2-4; 7 bases are a match to TRBD1. CDR3 length equals 15 residues. Germline V gene data show CDR1 as SGHTA and CDR2 as FQGNSA. V shed 6 bases, J shed 2 bases, and the junction held 7 bases outside the gene matches. The CDR3 loop reads CASSEGAETKNIQYF. CDR3 DNA sequence: TGTGCCAGCAGTGAGGGGGCAGAGACCAAAAACATTCAGTACTTC.

A few counts support this clonotype. The rearrangement joins TRBV28 to TRBJ2-4; D is perhaps TRBD2 (5 bases). Matching the DNA end better, TRBJ2-7 makes the J call doubtful. Per germline, CDR1 MDHEN and CDR2 SYDVKM. This CDR3 comprises 14 residues. CDR3 amino acids: CASRPRGLEYEQYF. In DNA, the CDR3 is TGTGCCAGCAGACCTCGAGGACTCGAATACGAGCAGTACTTC.

This clonotype was seen more than once but under ten times. The CDR3 spells CASSPGLAGRDEQFF. The CDR3, as DNA: TGTGCCAGCTCACCGGGACTAGCGGGAAGAGATGAGCAGTTCTTC. The chain uses TRBV18 and TRBJ2-1; 13 bases fit TRBD2. Germline loops: CDR1 KGHSH, CDR2 LQKENI. The J segment lost 8 bases and the V segment lost 3 bases, leaving 4 bases of the junction unmatched. This CDR3 comprises 15 residues. The whole variable domain, filled in from reference TRBV18 and TRBJ2-1, reads NAGVMQNPRHLVRRRGQEARLRCSPMKGHSHVYWYRQLPEEGLKFMVYLQKENIIDESGMPKERFSAEFPKEGPSILRIQQVVRGDSAAYFCASSPGLAGRDEQFFGPGTRLTVL.

This clonotype was counted ten times or more. The gene calls are TRBV7-2 and TRBJ1-2; maybe TRBD1 (6 bases). Germline V CDR1 and CDR2: SGHTA, FQGNSA. The CDR3 covers 14 residues. V shed 5 bases and J shed 2 bases, with 12 bases lying between them. The CDR3 protein is CASSHRVGNYGYTF. In DNA, the CDR3 is TGTGCCAGCAGCCACAGGGTAGGGAACTATGGCTACACCTTC. The whole variable domain, remainder taken from reference TRBV7-2 and TRBJ1-2, is GAGVSQSPSNKVTEKGKDVELRCDPISGHTALYWYRQSLGQGLEFLIYFQGNSAPDKSGLPSDRFSAERTGGSVSTLTIQRTQQEDSAVYLCASSHRVGNYGYTFGSGTRLTVV.

This clonotype was counted between two and nine times. The V and J genes are TRBV12-3 or TRBV12-4 and TRBJ1-1; no clear D. CDR3 size: 15 residues. V gave up 0 bases and J gave up 4 bases, with 12 bases separating them. In DNA, the CDR3 is TGTGCCAGCAGTTTAGCGTACCAAACGGCCACTGAAGCTTTCTTT. Its protein product is CASSLAYQTATEAFF.